Presented here are 4 T cell receptor beta chains from one specimen sequenced in a study of radiotherapy plus CTLA-4 blockade in lung cancer. Assay: immunoSEQ multiplex PCR; the TCRdb copy retains only in-frame clones and omits some. The table includes about 99,000 clones, 88% detected once. The sample consisted of peripheral blood, taken from a patient treated with radiotherapy plus ipilimumab. The receptors derive from a human donor with non-small cell lung cancer that progressed on radiotherapy plus ipilimumab.

The rearrangement links TRBV5-1 to TRBJ1-1; 8 bases line up with TRBD1. The CDR3 is made up of 11 amino acids. Losses at the gene ends were 4 bases for V and 10 bases for J; bases not matched to a gene: 3. The V gene's germline CDR1 is SGHRS and CDR2 YFSETQ. In DNA, the CDR3 is TGCGCCAGCAGCCTTGGACAGGGAGCTTTCTTT. Residues: CASSLGQGAFF. Together with reference TRBV5-1 and TRBJ1-1, the CDR3 gives the full variable domain: KAGVTQTPRYLIKTRGQQVTLSCSPISGHRSVSWYQQTPGQGLQFLFEYFSETQRNKGNFPGRFSGRQFSNSRSEMNVSTLELGDSALYLCASSLGQGAFFGQGTRLTVV.

This clone was seen only once. The chain has TRBV5-1 and TRBJ2-1; TRBD1 agrees at 10 bases. Germline values: CDR1 SGHRS, CDR2 YFSETQ. The CDR3 runs to 16 residues. J gave up 3 bases and V 0 bases, and 3 bases lay outside the gene matches. The CDR3 DNA reads TGCGCCAGCAGCTTGGAGGGACAGGGGTTCTACAATGAGCAGTTCTTC. It is translated as CASSLEGQGFYNEQFF. The full variable domain, completed using reference TRBV5-1 and TRBJ2-1, is KAGVTQTPRYLIKTRGQQVTLSCSPISGHRSVSWYQQTPGQGLQFLFEYFSETQRNKGNFPGRFSGRQFSNSRSEMNVSTLELGDSALYLCASSLEGQGFYNEQFFGPGTRLTVL.

V is TRBV10-2 and J is TRBJ2-3, with TRBD2 identical over 10 bases. V trimming: 10 bases; J trimming: 0 bases; junction bases outside the gene matches: 7. Germline CDR1 WSHSY, CDR2 SAAADI. The CDR3 has 15 amino acids. CDR3 sequence reads: CATTLTSGSTDTQYF. CDR3 coding DNA: TGCGCCACGACACTGACTAGCGGGAGCACAGATACGCAGTATTTT.

V and J are TRBV6-1 and TRBJ2-5; D is perhaps TRBD1 or TRBD2 (6 bases each). Matching the DNA end better, TRBJ2-7 makes the J call doubtful. The length of the CDR3 is 12 residues. Germline V gene data show CDR1 as MNHNS and CDR2 as SASEGT. The CDR3 sequence: CASIRGVYEQYF. As DNA, the CDR3 is TGTGCCAGCATTAGGGGGGTTTACGAGCAGTACTTC.